The present entry profiles one T cell receptor (beta chain) with its context. Its specificity is not known. Relapses following autologous stem cell transplantation were seen in all patients, with brentuximab vedotin exposure varying. The record originates from a study of PD-1 blockade in classical Hodgkin lymphoma. Study background: Administration of nivolumab to patients was at 3 mg/kg intravenously every 2 weeks. Findings and caveats of the study: Why repertoires differed is undefined; disease activity or prior therapy possibly contributed. Partial responders and progressors had significantly lower baseline TCR diversity. In newly diagnosed patients, baseline TCR diversity was reportedly below that of healthy donors.

Here immunoSEQ multiplex PCR was the method, and the copy in TCRdb shows in-frame clones only, minus some. Of 89,000 or so clones in the sample, 92% were seen once. The sample consisted of peripheral blood mononuclear cells (PBMCs), taken before the second cycle of nivolumab. The TCR was taken from a human donor with classical Hodgkin lymphoma.

CDR3 sequence: CASSGWTGRSTEAFF. CDR3 in DNA: TGCGCCAGCAGCGGGTGGACAGGAAGGAGCACTGAAGCTTTCTTT. J is TRBJ1-1 and V is TRBV5-1, with 7 bases lining up with TRBD1. Looked up from germline, CDR1 is SGHRS and CDR2 is YFSETQ. The J segment lost 4 bases and the V segment lost 4 bases, leaving 10 bases of the junction unmatched. The CDR3 contains 15 residues. Full variable domain (remainder filled in from reference TRBV5-1 and TRBJ1-1): KAGVTQTPRYLIKTRGQQVTLSCSPISGHRSVSWYQQTPGQGLQFLFEYFSETQRNKGNFPGRFSGRQFSNSRSEMNVSTLELGDSALYLCASSGWTGRSTEAFFGQGTRLTVV.